The source of this T cell receptor (beta chain) is a study of blood T cell repertoires in COVID-19 (dated by TCRdb to about 2020). In terms of the full investigation: The collaborator samples originated in the United States, Italy and Spain and spanned the acute and convalescent phases of COVID-19. A freely available public database, intended as a resource for researchers studying the immune response to SARS-CoV-2, is where the repertoires were released. Subjects who had been exposed to COVID-19, were actively infected with it, or had recovered from it provided the deeply sampled blood TCRbeta repertoires that made up the dataset. The samples were drawn from the first 160 participants of the ongoing ImmuneRACE study and from 1,254 subjects provided by 6 global collaborators. Sample metadata almost always included a de-identified subject ID, COVID-19 status, age in years and sex. HLA class I and class II types, where available, came from metadata supplied by the sample provider rather than from assay-based typing. The material from the prospective study consisted of cDNA or gDNA derived from T cells, B-cell-depleted T cells, or PBMCs.

TCRbeta CDR3 regions were amplified from genomic DNA by means of the immunoSEQ Assay, a bias-controlled multiplex PCR. In the authors' own workflow: Nucleated cell counts per sample were estimated from amplification of reference gene primers within the assay. To quantify the absolute abundance of each unique TCRbeta CDR3 rearrangement, sequence reads were collapsed and filtered. For each sample, productive Simpson clonality was calculated by taking the square root of Simpson's diversity index across productive rearrangements. TCRdb's version of the immuneACCESS table is confined to in-frame rearrangements and falls short of the full clone set. An unresolved V gene accounts for under half of the shortfall where checked; the remainder is of unknown origin. The D gene and trimming were derived from the DNA, and the V and J assignments and clone size from that table. The sample has more than 150,000 clones on record, over 70% of them singletons. The top ten hold 15% to 20% of the sample.

Trimming costs V 3 bases and J 7 bases, and their ends lie 13 bases apart. For CDR1 and CDR2, the germline V gene lists ENHRY and SYGVKD. The CDR3 goes from the cysteine to the phenylalanine over 13 residues. The DNA shown is the 39-base CDR3, in frame from base 1. Each collaborating institution followed its own protocols to collect whole blood in K2EDTA tubes. For TCRbeta analysis, collaborator samples were shipped as frozen whole blood, as isolated PBMCs, or as DNA extracted from either sample type. General findings and caveats noted by the study authors: The amount of clinical and demographic metadata varied by source and participant and was provided uncurated.

To note about this clone: Its antigen is unknown. No quality values exist for individual bases; no much larger clone is one base distant.

The origin of this receptor is a man in his 60s with active or convalescent COVID-19. The source material was peripheral blood. The chain couples TRBV10-3 to TRBJ2-7, with a tentative D gene TRBD2 over 5 matching bases. The DNA sequence follows: TGTGCCATCAGTGAAGGACCACCGGGAGAGCAGTACTTC. It is translated as CAISEGPPGEQYF.